Presented here are 16 T cell receptor beta chains from one specimen sequenced in a study of blood T cells in healthy people across ages. Together with a sample-barcoded 5' primer, a J-beta primer mix was included in a second PCR lasting roughly 6 to 12 cycles. TCRdb called the 5' RACE reads again in MiXCR, with one record for every CDR3 protein. The sample carries about 670,000 distinct CDR3 sequences, 52% recorded once. The sequencing sample was made of blood. Receptors were obtained from a woman at least 80 years old in good health.

Of note for this clonotype: The junction shows a germline mismatch at one end, possibly a read error. The chain links TRBV5-1 to TRBJ2-4; a weak D match, TRBD2 (6 bases). This CDR3 spans 14 amino acids. From germline, CDR1 is SGHRS and CDR2 YFSETQ. CDR3 sequence: CASSQQGGKNVQYF. The CDR3, as DNA: TGCGCCAGCAGCCAGCAGGGAGGCAAAAACGTTCAGTACTTC.

The chain joins TRBV20-1 to TRBJ2-1; D perhaps matches TRBD1 (6 bases). Germline-derived CDR1 and CDR2 are DFQATT and SNEGSKA (reference sequence). The CDR3 has 11 residues. The CDR3 nucleotides read TGCAGAGGGGGTAGTGGGTTGGAGCAGTTCTTC. It translates to CRGGSGLEQFF.

In its sample, this clonotype was seen a few times. A read error is possible here, since a much larger clone lies one base away. The V call is TRBV28, the J call TRBJ2-7; D is undetermined. Trimming cost V 6 bases and J 3 bases, with 9 bases left between them. The germline CDR1 and CDR2 sequences are MDHEN and SYDVKM. The CDR3 runs 12 residues. CDR3 DNA sequence: TGTGCCAGCAGGTTAGAGGACTACGAGCAGTACTTC. Amino acids: CASRLEDYEQYF. The complete variable domain, with remaining parts taken from reference TRBV28 and TRBJ2-7, reads DVKVTQSSRYLVKRTGEKVFLECVQDMDHENMFWYRQDPGLGLRLIYFSYDVKMKEKGDIPEGYSVSREKKERFSLILESASTNQTSMYLCASRLEDYEQYFGPGTRLTVT.

This clonotype was found a few times. The chain links TRBV20-1 to TRBJ1-2; no clear D gene. CDR3 length: 13 residues. Trimming left V 2 bases short and J 3 bases short, with 10 bases between. CDR1 and CDR2 (germline): DFQATT, SNEGSKA (reference sequence). The CDR3 region is CSARTGIDYGYTF. The CDR3 DNA reads TGCAGTGCTAGAACGGGGATCGACTATGGCTACACCTTC.

The chain carries TRBV20-1 and TRBJ1-1, with D unclear. This CDR3 has 14 amino acids. Trimming removed 1 base at V and 2 bases at J, with 11 bases between. CDR1 and CDR2 (germline): DFQATT, SNEGSKA (reference sequence). The CDR3 loop reads CSARGGGTNTEAFF. As DNA, the CDR3 is TGCAGTGCTAGAGGGGGAGGAACAAACACTGAAGCTTTCTTT.

V usage is TRBV19 and J usage is TRBJ2-7; 9 bases are shared with TRBD1. Germline CDR1 reads LNHDA; CDR2 reads SQIVND (reference sequence). V dropped 7 bases and J dropped 4; count of bases not matched to a gene: 8. CDR3 length: 14 amino acids. CDR3 DNA sequence: TGTGCCAGTACCCCGGGACAGGGACCGTACGAGCAGTACTTC. Its protein is CASTPGQGPYEQYF.

In this sample, this clonotype turned up a few times. The chain combines TRBV4-1 with TRBJ2-7, with TRBD2 identical over 12 bases. The CDR3 has 16 amino acids. CDR1 is MGHRA, CDR2 YSYEKL, per germline. J was trimmed by 6 bases and V by 6 bases; bases with no gene match: 12. CDR3 in amino acids: CASRPRAGLAGREQYF. DNA for the CDR3: TGCGCCAGCAGGCCAAGGGCCGGACTAGCGGGACGCGAGCAGTACTTC.

This clonotype was observed once. The CDR3 region has the DNA TGTGCCAGCAGCCAATATACAGGGGTTAATGAAAAACTGTTTTTT. Translated, it gives CASSQYTGVNEKLFF. V and J are TRBV7-6 and TRBJ1-4; 7 bases align to TRBD1. This CDR3 has 15 amino acids. Germline lookup yields CDR1 SGHVS and CDR2 FNYEAQ. Germline trimming cut 5 bases from V and 4 bases from J; bases unmatched to any gene: 7.

This clonotype was counted a few times. The V call is TRBV10-3, the J call TRBJ2-7, with 7 bases lining up with TRBD2. The CDR3 runs to 13 residues. V lost 9 bases to trimming and J lost 0 bases; unmatched junction nucleotides: 5. Germline V gene lookup returns CDR1 ENHRY and CDR2 SYGVKD. CDR3 DNA: TGTGCCATTCAAGCGGGACCCTCCTACGAGCAGTACTTC. Its translation: CAIQAGPSYEQYF.

This clonotype was counted at least ten times. The chain links TRBV9 to TRBJ2-1; weak D call: TRBD1 (5 bases). The germline gives CDR1 SGDLS, CDR2 YYNGEE. The CDR3 has 14 residues. V lost 10 bases and J 0 bases, leaving 14 bases between the germline ends. The DNA for the CDR3 is TGTGCCTCCAACACAGGACCCTCCTACAATGAGCAGTTCTTC. Translating it yields CASNTGPSYNEQFF.

J is TRBJ2-7 and V is TRBV7-3, with D possibly matching TRBD2 (5 bases). The CDR3 runs to 13 residues. With 4 bases removed from V and 7 bases from J, the gap between germline ends came to 14 bases. In germline, CDR1 is SGHTA, CDR2 FQGTGA. CDR3 coding DNA: TGTGCCAGCAGCTCCCAGCCGGGGTCGGAGCAGTACTTC. Its protein product is CASSSQPGSEQYF.

The genes are TRBV20-1 and TRBJ2-1, with 8 bases fitting TRBD1. V lost 4 bases, J lost 4 bases, and 6 bases stayed unmatched. This CDR3 comprises 14 residues. Germline assignment: CDR1 DFQATT and CDR2 SNEGSKA (reference sequence). In DNA form, the CDR3 reads TGCAGTGCTACCGACAGGGGACCATACAATGAGCAGTTCTTC. This codes for CSATDRGPYNEQFF.

The genes are TRBV25-1 and TRBJ2-3; TRBD2 might be the D (6 bases). V was trimmed by 6 bases and J by 5 bases, leaving 18 bases between them. The length of the CDR3 is 15 residues. In germline, CDR1 is MGHDK, CDR2 SYGVNS. The CDR3 sequence is CASRARAGWGDTQYF. For the CDR3, the DNA is TGTGCCAGCAGGGCAAGAGCGGGCTGGGGAGATACGCAGTATTTT.

V gene TRBV10-3 combines with J gene TRBJ2-1, with 7 nucleotides matching TRBD2. Germline CDR1 reads ENHRY; CDR2 reads SYGVKD. The ends lost 6 bases at V and 12 bases at J; junction bases unmatched: 8. This CDR3 region has 12 residues. CDR3 in DNA: TGTGCCATCAGAGATACGACGGGGGGGCAGTTCTTC. Encoded protein: CAIRDTTGGQFF.

V usage is TRBV28 and J usage is TRBJ2-7; 15 bases map to TRBD2. Germline lookup yields CDR1 MDHEN and CDR2 SYDVKM. This CDR3 comprises 16 residues. Losses at the gene ends were 4 bases for V and 7 bases for J; bases not matched to a gene: 8. CDR3 in amino acids: CASSYPGLAGGGEQYF. CDR3 DNA: TGTGCCAGCAGTTATCCGGGACTAGCGGGAGGTGGGGAGCAGTACTTC. The full variable domain, rest sourced from reference TRBV28 and TRBJ2-7, is DVKVTQSSRYLVKRTGEKVFLECVQDMDHENMFWYRQDPGLGLRLIYFSYDVKMKEKGDIPEGYSVSREKKERFSLILESASTNQTSMYLCASSYPGLAGGGEQYFGPGTRLTVT.

This clonotype was counted at least ten times. The chain recombines TRBV11-2 with TRBJ2-1; D gene ambiguous. Germline CDR1 SGHAT, CDR2 FQNNGV. V was cut by 2 bases and J by 1 base, with 9 bases left in between. This CDR3 spans 15 amino acids. DNA of the CDR3: TGTGCCAGCAGCTTACCTAACCCGTCCTACAATGAGCAGTTCTTC. Encoded protein: CASSLPNPSYNEQFF.